The clone carrying this T cell receptor (beta chain) was seen only a few times. Its antigen remains unknown. Every participating donor gave one draw, a heparinised blood sample averaging about 110 mL. The sequenced template was cDNA made from the entire isolated RNA. Assay used: immunoSEQ multiplex PCR; TCRdb lists only in-frame clones, some missing. The sample lists roughly 300,000 clones; around 15% were seen once. These data come from a study of beta chain features in type 1 diabetes. The trim removed 6 bases at V and 4 bases at J, leaving 6 bases unmatched. CDR1 and CDR2 from the germline V gene are LNHNV and YYDKDF (reference sequence). The CDR3 extends over 16 amino acids. Study findings and constraints: Fewer junction insertions and more nucleotide deletions appeared in type 1 diabetes patients. Researchers caution that PCR might favor shorter templates, equally among patients and controls. Highly expressing activated T cells could be over-counted with a cDNA template.

The sample consisted of central memory CD4+ T cells from blood. The chain links TRBV15 to TRBJ2-3, with 14 bases matching TRBD2. This clonotype originated in a young man in good health. This CDR3 reads CATRLGTSGRADTQYF. CDR3 in DNA: TGTGCCACCAGACTCGGGACTAGCGGGAGAGCAGATACGCAGTATTTT.